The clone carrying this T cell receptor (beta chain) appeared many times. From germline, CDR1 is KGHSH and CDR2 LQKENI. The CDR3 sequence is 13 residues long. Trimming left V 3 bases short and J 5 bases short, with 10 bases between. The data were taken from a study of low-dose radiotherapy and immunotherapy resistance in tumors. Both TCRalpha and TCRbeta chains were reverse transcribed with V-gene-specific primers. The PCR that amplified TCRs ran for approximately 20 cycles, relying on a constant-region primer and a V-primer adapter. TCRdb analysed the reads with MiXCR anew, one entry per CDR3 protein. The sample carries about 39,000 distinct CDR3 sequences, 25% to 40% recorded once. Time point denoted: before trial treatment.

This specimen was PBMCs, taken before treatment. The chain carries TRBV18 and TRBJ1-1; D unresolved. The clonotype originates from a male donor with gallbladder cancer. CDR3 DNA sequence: TGTGCCAGCTCACCTGGAGGGTTGACTGAAGCTTTCTTT. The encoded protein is CASSPGGLTEAFF.